Below, one T cell receptor (beta chain) is given with its context. This sample stems from a study of response to subunit inactivated influenza vaccine. TCRdb used MiXCR to reprocess the RT-PCR reads, holding one entry per CDR3 protein. The table includes 860,000 or so distinct CDR3 sequences, about 20% detected once. From germline, CDR1 is SGHTA and CDR2 FQGNSA. The CDR3 consists of 13 residues. V lost 4 bases to trimming and J lost 0 bases, with 6 bases between them. The sequence derives from a man aged 45-65 years who received an inactivated influenza vaccine. The chain combines TRBV7-2 with TRBJ2-5; D ambiguous. The source material was PBMCs from blood, sampled about 5 days after vaccination. As DNA, the CDR3 is TGTGCCAGCAGCTCGAGTAACCAAGAGACCCAGTACTTC. Its translation is CASSSSNQETQYF.